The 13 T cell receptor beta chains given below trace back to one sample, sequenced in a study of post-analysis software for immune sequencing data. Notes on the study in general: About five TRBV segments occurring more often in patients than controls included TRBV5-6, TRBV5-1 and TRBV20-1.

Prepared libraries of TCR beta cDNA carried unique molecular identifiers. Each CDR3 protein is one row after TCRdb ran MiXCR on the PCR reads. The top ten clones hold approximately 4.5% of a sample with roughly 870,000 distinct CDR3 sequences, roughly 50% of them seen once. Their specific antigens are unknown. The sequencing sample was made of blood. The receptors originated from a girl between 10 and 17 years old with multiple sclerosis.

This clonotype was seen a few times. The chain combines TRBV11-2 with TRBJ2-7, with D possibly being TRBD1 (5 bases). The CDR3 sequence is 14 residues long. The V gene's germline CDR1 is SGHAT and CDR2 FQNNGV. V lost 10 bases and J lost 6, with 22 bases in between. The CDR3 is CATTFVQEIGEQYF. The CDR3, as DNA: TGTGCCACTACATTCGTACAGGAAATAGGCGAGCAGTACTTC.

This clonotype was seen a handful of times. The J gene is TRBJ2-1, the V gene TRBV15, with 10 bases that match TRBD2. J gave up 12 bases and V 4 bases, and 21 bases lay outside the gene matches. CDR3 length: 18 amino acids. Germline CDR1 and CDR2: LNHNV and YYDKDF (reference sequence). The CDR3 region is CATSIELGNRGLAGVQFF. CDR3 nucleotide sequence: TGTGCCACCAGCATTGAGCTAGGAAACCGGGGGCTAGCGGGAGTGCAGTTCTTC.

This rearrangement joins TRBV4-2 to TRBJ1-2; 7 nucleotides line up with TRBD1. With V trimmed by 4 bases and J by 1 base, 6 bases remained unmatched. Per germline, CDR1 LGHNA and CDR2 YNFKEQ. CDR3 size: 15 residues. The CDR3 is CASSPDRTINYGYTF. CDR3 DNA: TGTGCCAGCAGCCCGGACAGGACGATTAACTATGGCTACACCTTC.

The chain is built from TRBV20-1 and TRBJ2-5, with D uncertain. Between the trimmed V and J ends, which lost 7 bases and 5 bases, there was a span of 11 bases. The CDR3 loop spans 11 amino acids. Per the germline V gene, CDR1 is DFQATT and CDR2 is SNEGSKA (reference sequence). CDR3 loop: CSVIVGETQYF. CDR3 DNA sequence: TGCAGTGTGATCGTGGGGGAGACCCAGTACTTC.

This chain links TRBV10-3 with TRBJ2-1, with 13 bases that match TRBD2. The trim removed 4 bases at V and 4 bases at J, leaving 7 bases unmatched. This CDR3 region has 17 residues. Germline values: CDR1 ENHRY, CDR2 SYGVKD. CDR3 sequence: CAISGTSGSLRYNEQFF. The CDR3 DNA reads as TGTGCCATCAGTGGGACTAGCGGGAGCCTAAGGTACAATGAGCAGTTCTTC.

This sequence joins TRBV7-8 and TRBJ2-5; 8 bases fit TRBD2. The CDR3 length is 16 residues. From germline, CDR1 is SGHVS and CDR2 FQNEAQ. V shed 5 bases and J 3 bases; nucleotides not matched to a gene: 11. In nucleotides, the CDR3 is TGTGCCAGCAGCCTCAGGACTAGCCTCCCTAAAGAGACCCAGTACTTC. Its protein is CASSLRTSLPKETQYF.

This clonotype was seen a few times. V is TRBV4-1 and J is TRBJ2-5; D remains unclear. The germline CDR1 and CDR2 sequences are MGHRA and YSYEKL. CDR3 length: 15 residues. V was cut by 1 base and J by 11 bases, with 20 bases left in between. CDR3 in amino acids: CASSQALGQVLEQYF. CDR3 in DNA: TGCGCCAGCAGCCAAGCCCTAGGGCAGGTCTTGGAGCAGTACTTC.

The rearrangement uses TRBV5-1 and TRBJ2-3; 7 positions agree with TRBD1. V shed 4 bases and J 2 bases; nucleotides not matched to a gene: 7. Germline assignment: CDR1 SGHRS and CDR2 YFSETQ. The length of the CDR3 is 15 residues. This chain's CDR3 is CASSPGQATTDTQYF. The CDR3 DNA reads TGCGCCAGCAGCCCCGGACAGGCTACCACAGATACGCAGTATTTT.

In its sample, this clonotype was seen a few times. CDR3 nucleotides: TGTGCCAGCAGTAGGACAGGGTCGGGCGAGCAGTACTTC. Encoded protein: CASSRTGSGEQYF. The chain employs TRBV25-1 and TRBJ2-7, with TRBD1 matching over 8 bases. CDR3 length: 13 amino acids. Germline trimming cut 5 bases from V and 6 bases from J; bases unmatched to any gene: 6. Germline V gene data show CDR1 as MGHDK and CDR2 as SYGVNS.

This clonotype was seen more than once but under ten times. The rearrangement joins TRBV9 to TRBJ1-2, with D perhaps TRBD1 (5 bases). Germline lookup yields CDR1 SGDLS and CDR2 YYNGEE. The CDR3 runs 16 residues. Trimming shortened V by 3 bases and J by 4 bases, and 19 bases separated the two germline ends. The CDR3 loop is CASSEGGATASYGYTF. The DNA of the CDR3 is TGTGCCAGCAGCGAGGGAGGGGCCACAGCGAGCTATGGCTACACCTTC.

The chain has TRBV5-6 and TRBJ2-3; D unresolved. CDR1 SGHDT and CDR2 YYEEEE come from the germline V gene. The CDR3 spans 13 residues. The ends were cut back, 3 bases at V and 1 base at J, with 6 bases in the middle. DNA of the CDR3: TGTGCCAGCAGCTCCAGACGCACAGATACGCAGTATTTT. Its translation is CASSSRRTDTQYF.

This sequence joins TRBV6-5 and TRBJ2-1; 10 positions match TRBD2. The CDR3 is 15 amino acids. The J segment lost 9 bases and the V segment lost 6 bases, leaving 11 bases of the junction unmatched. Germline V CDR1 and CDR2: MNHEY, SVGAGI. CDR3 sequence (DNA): TGTGCCAGCAGCCGCCTCAGTAGCGGGAGGAGTGAGCAGTTCTTC. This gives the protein CASSRLSSGRSEQFF.

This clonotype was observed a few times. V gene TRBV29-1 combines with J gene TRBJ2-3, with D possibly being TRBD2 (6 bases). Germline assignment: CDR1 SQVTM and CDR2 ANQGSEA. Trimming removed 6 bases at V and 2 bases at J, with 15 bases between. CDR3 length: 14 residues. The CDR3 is CSVAPGLHTDTQYF. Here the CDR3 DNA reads TGCAGCGTCGCACCGGGACTTCACACAGATACGCAGTATTTT.